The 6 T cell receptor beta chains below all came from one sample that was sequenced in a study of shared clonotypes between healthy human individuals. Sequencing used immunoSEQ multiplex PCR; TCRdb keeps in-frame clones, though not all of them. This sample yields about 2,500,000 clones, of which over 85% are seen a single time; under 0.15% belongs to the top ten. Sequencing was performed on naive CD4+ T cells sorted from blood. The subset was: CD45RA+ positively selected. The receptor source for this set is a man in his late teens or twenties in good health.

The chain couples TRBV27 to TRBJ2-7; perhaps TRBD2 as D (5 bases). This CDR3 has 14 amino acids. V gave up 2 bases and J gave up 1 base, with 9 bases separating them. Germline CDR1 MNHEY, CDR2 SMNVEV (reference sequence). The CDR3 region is CASSLGRVSYEQYF. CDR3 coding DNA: TGTGCCAGCAGTTTAGGGCGGGTATCCTACGAGCAGTACTTC.

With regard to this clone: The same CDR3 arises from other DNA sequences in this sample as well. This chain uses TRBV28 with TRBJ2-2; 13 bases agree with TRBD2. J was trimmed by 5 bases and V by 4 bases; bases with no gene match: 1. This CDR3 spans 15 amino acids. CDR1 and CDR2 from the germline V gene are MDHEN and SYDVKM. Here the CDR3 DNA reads TGTGCCAGCAGTTCACTAGCGGGGGGGACCGGGGAGCTGTTTTTT. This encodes CASSSLAGGTGELFF. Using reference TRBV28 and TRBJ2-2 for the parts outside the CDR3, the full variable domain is DVKVTQSSRYLVKRTGEKVFLECVQDMDHENMFWYRQDPGLGLRLIYFSYDVKMKEKGDIPEGYSVSREKKERFSLILESASTNQTSMYLCASSSLAGGTGELFFGEGSRLTVL.

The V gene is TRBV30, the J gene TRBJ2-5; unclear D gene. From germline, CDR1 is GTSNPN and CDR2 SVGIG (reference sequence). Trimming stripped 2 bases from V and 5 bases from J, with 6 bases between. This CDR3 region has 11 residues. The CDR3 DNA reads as TGTGCCTGGAGTTCTAAGGAGACCCAGTACTTC. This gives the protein CAWSSKETQYF.

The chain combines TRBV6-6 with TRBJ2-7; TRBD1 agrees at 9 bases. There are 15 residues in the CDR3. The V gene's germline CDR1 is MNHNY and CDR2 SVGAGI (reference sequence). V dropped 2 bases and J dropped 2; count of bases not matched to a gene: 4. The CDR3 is CASSYGGQGPYEQYF. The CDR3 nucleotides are TGTGCCAGCAGTTACGGGGGACAGGGTCCCTACGAGCAGTACTTC.

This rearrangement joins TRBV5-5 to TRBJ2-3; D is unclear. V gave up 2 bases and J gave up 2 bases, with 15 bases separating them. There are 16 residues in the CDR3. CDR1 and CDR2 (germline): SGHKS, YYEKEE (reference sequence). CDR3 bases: TGTGCCAGCAGCTTTCTCGCGAAGGGCGACACAGATACGCAGTATTTT. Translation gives CASSFLAKGDTDTQYF.

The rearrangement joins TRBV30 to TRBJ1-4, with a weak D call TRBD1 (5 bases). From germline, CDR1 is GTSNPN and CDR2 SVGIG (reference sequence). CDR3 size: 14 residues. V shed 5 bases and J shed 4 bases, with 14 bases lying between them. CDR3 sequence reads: CAWGDAAYNEKLFF. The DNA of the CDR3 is TGTGCCTGGGGGGACGCAGCCTATAATGAAAAACTGTTTTTT.